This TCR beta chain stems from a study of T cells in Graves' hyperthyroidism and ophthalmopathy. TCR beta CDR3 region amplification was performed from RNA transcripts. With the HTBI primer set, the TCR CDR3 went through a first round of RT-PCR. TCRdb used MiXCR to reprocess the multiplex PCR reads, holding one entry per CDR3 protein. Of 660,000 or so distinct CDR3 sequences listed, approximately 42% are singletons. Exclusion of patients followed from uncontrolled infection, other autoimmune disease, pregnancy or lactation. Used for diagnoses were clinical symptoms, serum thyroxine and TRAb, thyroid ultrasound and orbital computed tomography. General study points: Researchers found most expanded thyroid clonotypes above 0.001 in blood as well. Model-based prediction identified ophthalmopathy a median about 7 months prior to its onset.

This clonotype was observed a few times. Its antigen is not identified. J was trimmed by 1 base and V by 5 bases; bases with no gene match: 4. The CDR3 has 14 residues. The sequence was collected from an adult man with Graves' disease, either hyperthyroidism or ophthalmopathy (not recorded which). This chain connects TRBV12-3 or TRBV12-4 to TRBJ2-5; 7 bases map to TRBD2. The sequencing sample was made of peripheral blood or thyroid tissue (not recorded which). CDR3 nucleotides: TGTGCCAGCAGTAGCGGGATCCTCCAAGAGACCCAGTACTTC. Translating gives CASSSGILQETQYF.